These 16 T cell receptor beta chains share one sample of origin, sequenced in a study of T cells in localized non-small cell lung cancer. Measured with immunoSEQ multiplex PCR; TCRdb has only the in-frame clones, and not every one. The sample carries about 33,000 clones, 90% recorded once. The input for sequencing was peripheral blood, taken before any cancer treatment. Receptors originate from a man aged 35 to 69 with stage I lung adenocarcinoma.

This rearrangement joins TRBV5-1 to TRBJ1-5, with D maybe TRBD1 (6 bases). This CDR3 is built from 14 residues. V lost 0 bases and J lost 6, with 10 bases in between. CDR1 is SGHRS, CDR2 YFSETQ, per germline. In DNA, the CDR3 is TGCGCCAGCAGCTTGGACAGGGAGGGTCAGCCCCAGCATTTT. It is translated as CASSLDREGQPQHF.

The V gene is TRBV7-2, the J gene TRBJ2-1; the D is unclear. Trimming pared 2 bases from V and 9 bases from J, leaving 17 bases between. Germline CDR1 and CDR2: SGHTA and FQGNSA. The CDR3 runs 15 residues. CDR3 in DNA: TGTGCCAGCAGCTTAACCCAGCTACAGAAGGTTGAGCAGTTCTTC. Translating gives CASSLTQLQKVEQFF.

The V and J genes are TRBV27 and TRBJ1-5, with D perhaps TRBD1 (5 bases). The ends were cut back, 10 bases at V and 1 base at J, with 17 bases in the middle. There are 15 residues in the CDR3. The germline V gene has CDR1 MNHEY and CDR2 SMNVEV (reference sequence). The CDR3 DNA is TGTGCCACCGCGGGAGGGGCTGGAAGCAATCAGCCCCAGCATTTT. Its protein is CATAGGAGSNQPQHF.

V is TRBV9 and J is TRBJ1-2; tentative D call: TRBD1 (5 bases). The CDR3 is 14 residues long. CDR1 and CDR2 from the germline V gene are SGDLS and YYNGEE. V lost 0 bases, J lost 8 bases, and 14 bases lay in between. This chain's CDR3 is CASSVADTMGGYTF. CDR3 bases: TGTGCCAGCAGCGTAGCGGACACCATGGGGGGCTACACCTTC.

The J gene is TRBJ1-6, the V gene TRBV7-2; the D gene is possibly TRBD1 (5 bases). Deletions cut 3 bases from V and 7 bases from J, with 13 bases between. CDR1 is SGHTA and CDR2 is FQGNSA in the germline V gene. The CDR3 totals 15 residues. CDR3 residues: CASSFVGRSNSPLHF. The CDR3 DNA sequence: TGTGCCAGCAGCTTCGTGGGGCGATCAAATTCACCCCTCCACTTT. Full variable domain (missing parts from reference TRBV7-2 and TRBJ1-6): GAGVSQSPSNKVTEKGKDVELRCDPISGHTALYWYRQSLGQGLEFLIYFQGNSAPDKSGLPSDRFSAERTGGSVSTLTIQRTQQEDSAVYLCASSFVGRSNSPLHFGNGTRLTVT.

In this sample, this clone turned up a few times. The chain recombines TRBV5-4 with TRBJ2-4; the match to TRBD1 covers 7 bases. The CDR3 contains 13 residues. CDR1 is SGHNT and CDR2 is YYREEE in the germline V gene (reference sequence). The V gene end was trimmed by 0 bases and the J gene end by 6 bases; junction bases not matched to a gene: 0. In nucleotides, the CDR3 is TGTGCCAGCAGCTTGGGACAGGGAAACATTCAGTACTTC. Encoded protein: CASSLGQGNIQYF. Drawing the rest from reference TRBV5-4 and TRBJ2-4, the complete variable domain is ETGVTQSPTHLIKTRGQQVTLRCSSQSGHNTVSWYQQALGQGPQFIFQYYREEENGRGNFPPRFSGLQFPNYSSELNVNALELDDSALYLCASSLGQGNIQYFGAGTRLSVL.

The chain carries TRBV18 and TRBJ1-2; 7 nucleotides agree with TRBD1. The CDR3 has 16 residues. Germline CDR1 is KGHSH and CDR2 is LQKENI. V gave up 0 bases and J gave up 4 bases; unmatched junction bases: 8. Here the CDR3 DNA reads TGTGCCAGCTCACCACCTACAGGGGTAGGCAGCTATGGCTACACCTTC. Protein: CASSPPTGVGSYGYTF.

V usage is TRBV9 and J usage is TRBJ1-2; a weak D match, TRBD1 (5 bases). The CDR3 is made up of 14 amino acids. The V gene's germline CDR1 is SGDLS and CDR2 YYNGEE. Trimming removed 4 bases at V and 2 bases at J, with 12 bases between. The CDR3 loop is CASSSGSGNYGYTF. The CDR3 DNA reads TGTGCCAGCAGCTCAGGGTCAGGGAACTATGGCTACACCTTC.

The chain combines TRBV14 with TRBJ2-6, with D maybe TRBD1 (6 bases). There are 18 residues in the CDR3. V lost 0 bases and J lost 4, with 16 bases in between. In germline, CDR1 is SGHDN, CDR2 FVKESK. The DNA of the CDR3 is TGTGCCAGCAGCCAAGATCCCTCAGGGGCGGCCGGGGCCAACGTCCTGACTTTC. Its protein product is CASSQDPSGAAGANVLTF.

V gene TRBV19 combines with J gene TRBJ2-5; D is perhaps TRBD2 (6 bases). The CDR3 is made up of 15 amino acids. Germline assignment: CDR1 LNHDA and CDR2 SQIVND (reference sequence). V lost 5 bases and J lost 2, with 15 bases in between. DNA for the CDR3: TGTGCCAGTAGTCCGGGGACTGGATATCAAGAGACCCAGTACTTC. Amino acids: CASSPGTGYQETQYF.

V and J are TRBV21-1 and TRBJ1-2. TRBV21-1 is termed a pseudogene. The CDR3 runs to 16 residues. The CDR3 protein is CASSKEGHIHSYGYTF. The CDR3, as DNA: TGTGCCAGCAGCAAAGAAGGGCACATTCACTCCTATGGCTACACCTTC.

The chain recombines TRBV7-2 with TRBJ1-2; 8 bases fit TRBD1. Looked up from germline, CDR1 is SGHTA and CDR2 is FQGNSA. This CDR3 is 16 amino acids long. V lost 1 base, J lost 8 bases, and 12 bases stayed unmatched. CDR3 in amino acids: CASSLGGTGQIRGYTF. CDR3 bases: TGTGCCAGCAGCTTAGGGGGGACAGGACAGATAAGGGGCTACACCTTC.

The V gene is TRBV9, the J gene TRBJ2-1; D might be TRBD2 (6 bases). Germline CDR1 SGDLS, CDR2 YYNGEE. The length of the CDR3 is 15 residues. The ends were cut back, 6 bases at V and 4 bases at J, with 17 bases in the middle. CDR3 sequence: CASTPGGVSYNEQFF. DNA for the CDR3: TGTGCCAGCACTCCTGGAGGGGTCTCGTACAATGAGCAGTTCTTC. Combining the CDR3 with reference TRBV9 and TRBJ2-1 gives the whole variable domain DSGVTQTPKHLITATGQRVTLRCSPRSGDLSVYWYQQSLDQGLQFLIQYYNGEERAKGNILERFSAQQFPDLHSELNLSSLELGDSALYFCASTPGGVSYNEQFFGPGTRLTVL.

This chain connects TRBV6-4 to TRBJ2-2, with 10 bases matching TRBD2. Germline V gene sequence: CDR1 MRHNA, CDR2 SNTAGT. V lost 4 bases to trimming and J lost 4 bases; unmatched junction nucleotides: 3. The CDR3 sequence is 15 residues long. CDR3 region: CASSVASGGTGELFF. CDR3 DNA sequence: TGTGCCAGCAGTGTGGCTAGCGGGGGCACCGGGGAGCTGTTTTTT.

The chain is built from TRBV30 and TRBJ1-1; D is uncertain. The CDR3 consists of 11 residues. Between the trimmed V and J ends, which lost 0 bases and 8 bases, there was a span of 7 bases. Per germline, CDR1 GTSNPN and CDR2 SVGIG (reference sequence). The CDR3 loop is CAWSVKQEAFF. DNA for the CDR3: TGTGCCTGGAGTGTAAAACAGGAAGCTTTCTTT.

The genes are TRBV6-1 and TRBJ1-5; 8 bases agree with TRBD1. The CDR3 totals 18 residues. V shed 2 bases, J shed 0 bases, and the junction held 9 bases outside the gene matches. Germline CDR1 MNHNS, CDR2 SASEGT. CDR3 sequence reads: CASSERQGTLYSNQPQHF. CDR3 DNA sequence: TGTGCCAGCAGTGAAAGACAGGGGACCCTTTATAGCAATCAGCCCCAGCATTTT.